This is a list of T cell receptor beta chains from one sample in a study of T cell responses to AZD1222 COVID-19 vaccine. Assay used: immunoSEQ multiplex PCR; TCRdb lists only in-frame clones, some missing. This table has about 150,000 clones, roughly nine tenths appearing once. The specimen was peripheral blood, collected on day 0 of AZD1222 vaccination. Source of these receptors: an adult in good health. Each CDR3 is given with its conserved first and last residue. The D gene is left open where the match is weak. Expanded clones are given a class, and other clones once, few, many or no size at all.

J gene,D gene,clone size,V gene,CDR3 protein,CDR3 DNA
TRBJ1-6,-,-,TRBV5-4,CASRDGRATSPLHF,TGTGCCAGCAGGGACGGAAGGGCCACTTCACCCCTCCACTTT
TRBJ1-2,-,-,TRBV3-1/TRBV3-2,CASSPGTYYGYTF,TGTGCCAGCAGTCCCGGGACGTATTATGGCTACACCTTC
TRBJ2-2,-,few,TRBV25-1,CASSLYWGDTGELFF,TGTGCCAGCAGTCTTTATTGGGGGGACACCGGGGAGCTGTTTTTT
TRBJ2-7,TRBD1,-,TRBV2,CASSPRQGAPYEQYF,TGTGCCAGCAGTCCCCGACAGGGGGCCCCCTACGAGCAGTACTTC
TRBJ1-1,TRBD1,-,TRBV19,CASRPTGATNTEAFF,TGTGCCAGTAGGCCGACAGGGGCCACGAACACTGAAGCTTTCTTT
TRBJ1-5,-,-,TRBV3-1/TRBV3-2,CASSETVTGNQPQHF,TGTGCCAGCAGCGAGACAGTTACGGGCAATCAGCCCCAGCATTTT
TRBJ2-1,TRBD2,-,TRBV27,CASSSGGDFNEQFF,TGTGCCAGCAGTAGCGGGGGGGATTTTAATGAGCAGTTCTTC
TRBJ1-6,TRBD1,-,TRBV19,CASSISPGGVFSPLHF,TGTGCCAGTAGTATTTCTCCAGGGGGCGTTTTCTCACCCCTCCACTTT
TRBJ2-3,TRBD2,-,TRBV28,CASNLPGGDTQYF,TGTGCCAGCAACCTGCCGGGAGGAGATACGCAGTATTTT
TRBJ1-3,TRBD1,-,TRBV7-2,CASSLGGTGGNTIYF,TGTGCCAGCAGCTTAGGGGGGACAGGGGGTAACACCATATATTTT
TRBJ2-5,-,-,TRBV7-8,CASSFFGRLLETQYF,TGTGCCAGCAGCTTTTTCGGCAGATTACTAGAGACCCAGTACTTC
TRBJ2-7,TRBD1,once,TRBV7-9,CASSLGQLYEQYF,TGTGCCAGCAGCTTGGGACAGCTCTACGAGCAGTACTTC
TRBJ2-7,TRBD2,-,TRBV3-1/TRBV3-2,CASSQGSPGGGYEQYF,TGTGCCAGCAGCCAAGGATCCCCGGGCGGGGGCTACGAGCAGTACTTC
TRBJ2-1,TRBD2,-,TRBV7-2,CASSPSAAGFNEQFF,TGTGCCAGCAGCCCGAGTGCAGCGGGGTTCAATGAGCAGTTCTTC
TRBJ1-1,-,-,TRBV12-3/TRBV12-4,CASSPINPEAFF,TGTGCCAGCAGTCCCATAAACCCTGAAGCTTTCTTT
TRBJ2-2,-,-,TRBV11-1,CASSGPGWVDTGELFF,TGTGCCAGCAGCGGGCCAGGGTGGGTCGACACCGGGGAGCTGTTTTTT
TRBJ2-1,-,once,TRBV30,CAWSVLPGHQFF,TGTGCCTGGAGTGTACTCCCGGGACACCAGTTCTTC
TRBJ1-1,-,few,TRBV12-3/TRBV12-4,CASSGNSEAFF,TGTGCCAGCAGTGGGAACAGTGAAGCTTTCTTT
TRBJ1-1,-,-,TRBV2,CASNKQNTEAFF,TGTGCCAGCAATAAGCAGAACACTGAAGCTTTCTTT
TRBJ1-6,-,-,TRBV4-3,CASSQDEQRPGRSNSPLHF,TGCGCCAGCAGCCAAGATGAGCAACGGCCAGGTCGATCTAATTCACCCCTCCACTTT
TRBJ2-7,-,-,TRBV7-9,CASSNISYEQYF,TGTGCCAGCAGCAATATCTCCTACGAGCAGTACTTC
TRBJ1-6,-,-,TRBV6-5,CASRLGSGPLHF,TGTGCCAGCAGGCTCGGCAGTGGGCCCCTCCACTTT
TRBJ1-3,TRBD1,-,TRBV3-1/TRBV3-2,CASSQGGQGGYTIYF,TGTGCCAGCAGCCAAGGTGGACAGGGGGGCTACACCATATATTTT
TRBJ2-7,-,-,TRBV11-2,CASGRGAYEQYF,TGTGCCAGCGGCCGAGGGGCCTACGAGCAGTACTTC
TRBJ1-1,-,-,TRBV19,CASNGPRYSEAFF,TGTGCCAGTAATGGACCCAGATACTCTGAAGCTTTCTTT
TRBJ1-4,-,-,TRBV15,CATSRVYRENEKLFF,TGTGCCACCAGCAGAGTGTACAGGGAGAATGAAAAACTGTTTTTT
TRBJ2-1,TRBD2,-,TRBV5-1,CASSSHLAGAHNEQFF,TGCGCCAGCAGCTCACACCTAGCGGGGGCCCACAATGAGCAGTTCTTC
TRBJ1-2,TRBD1,-,TRBV28,CASSLGGQGHGYTF,TGTGCCAGCAGTTTAGGGGGACAGGGACACGGCTACACCTTC
TRBJ1-1,-,-,TRBV18,CASSPFDRPEAFF,TGTGCCAGCTCACCTTTCGACAGACCCGAAGCTTTCTTT
TRBJ2-1,TRBD2,-,TRBV5-4,CASSLVPLTSGDNEQFF,TGTGCCAGCAGCTTGGTTCCTCTGACTAGCGGGGACAATGAGCAGTTCTTC
TRBJ2-2,-,few,TRBV3-1/TRBV3-2,CASSQDHRAGELFF,TGTGCCAGCAGCCAAGATCACAGGGCCGGGGAGCTGTTTTTT